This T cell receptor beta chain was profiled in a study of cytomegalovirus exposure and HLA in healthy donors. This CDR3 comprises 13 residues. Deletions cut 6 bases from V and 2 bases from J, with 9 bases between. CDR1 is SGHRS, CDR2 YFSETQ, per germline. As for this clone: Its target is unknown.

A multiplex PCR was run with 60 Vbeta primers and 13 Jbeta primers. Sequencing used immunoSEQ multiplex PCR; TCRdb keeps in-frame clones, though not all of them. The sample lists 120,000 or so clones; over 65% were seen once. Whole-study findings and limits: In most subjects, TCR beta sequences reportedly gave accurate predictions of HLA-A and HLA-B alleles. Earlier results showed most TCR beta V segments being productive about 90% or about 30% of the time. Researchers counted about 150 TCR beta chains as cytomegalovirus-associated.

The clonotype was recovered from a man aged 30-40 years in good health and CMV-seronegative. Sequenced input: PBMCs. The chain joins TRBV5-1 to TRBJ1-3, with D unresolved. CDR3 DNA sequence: TGCGCCAGCAATACGGAGACTGGAAACACCATATATTTT. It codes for CASNTETGNTIYF.